Sequencing of this T cell receptor beta chain was carried out in a study of cytomegalovirus exposure and HLA in healthy donors. Both 60 Vbeta primers and 13 Jbeta primers went into the PCR. Profiled with immunoSEQ multiplex PCR; TCRdb holds only in-frame clones, not every one. The sample holds about 190,000 clones, 70% to 75% seen once. The germline V gene has CDR1 SGHVS and CDR2 FNYEAQ. CDR3 size: 15 residues. Trimming at V came to 6 bases and at J to 11 bases, leaving 16 bases not matched to a gene. V is TRBV7-6 and J is TRBJ2-5; TRBD1 aligns across 9 bases. The sequenced material came from PBMCs. This clonotype was obtained from a man younger than 45 in good health and CMV-seropositive. The chain's CDR3 is CASSSEPGQGREQYF. CDR3 DNA sequence: TGTGCCAGCAGTTCAGAACCGGGACAGGGTCGGGAGCAGTACTTC.